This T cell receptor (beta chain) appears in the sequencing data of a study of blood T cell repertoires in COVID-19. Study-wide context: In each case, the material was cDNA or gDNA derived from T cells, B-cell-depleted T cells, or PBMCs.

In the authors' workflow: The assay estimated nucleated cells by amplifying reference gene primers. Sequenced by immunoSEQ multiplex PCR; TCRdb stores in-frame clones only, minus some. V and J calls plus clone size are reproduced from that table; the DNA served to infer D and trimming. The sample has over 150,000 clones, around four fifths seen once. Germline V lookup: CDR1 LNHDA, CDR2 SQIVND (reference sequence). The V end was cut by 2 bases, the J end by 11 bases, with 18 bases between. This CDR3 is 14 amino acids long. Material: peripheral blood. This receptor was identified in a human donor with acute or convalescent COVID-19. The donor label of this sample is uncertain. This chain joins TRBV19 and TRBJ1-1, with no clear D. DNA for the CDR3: TGTGCCAGTAGTATAAAGTCAGCCGCTCACGGGGCTTTCTTT. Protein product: CASSIKSAAHGAFF.